These T cell receptor beta chains were read from a single sample in a study of pediatric ulcerative colitis. Repertoires were generated with immunoSEQ multiplex PCR, while TCRdb's copy carries only in-frame clones and drops some. The top ten clones hold 1.1% of a sample with around 34,000 clones, approximately 78% of them seen once. The material sequenced was gut tissue. These receptors were collected from a boy aged 5-17 years with mild ulcerative colitis. Each CDR3 is given with its conserved first and last residue. D genes are given only for firm matches. For some rows the clone size is stated as once, few or many, or as a class when expanded; others skip it.

TRBJ2-7	-	TRBD2	TRBV5-1	CASSSMTSGGPYEQYF	TGCGCCAGCAGCTCTATGACTAGCGGGGGCCCCTACGAGCAGTACTTC
TRBJ2-2	few	-	TRBV9	CASSANPGNTGELFF	TGTGCCAGCAGCGCAAACCCAGGGAACACCGGGGAGCTGTTTTTT
TRBJ1-6	few	TRBD1	TRBV6-4	CASSWTGGASPLHF	TGTGCCAGCAGTTGGACAGGGGGCGCGTCACCCCTCCACTTT
TRBJ1-2	-	-	TRBV6-1	CASRWTAGPSGYTF	TGTGCCAGCAGATGGACGGCGGGCCCATCTGGCTACACCTTC
TRBJ1-4	few	-	TRBV2	CASNRMSTNEKLFF	TGTGCCAGCAACCGGATGTCGACTAATGAAAAACTGTTTTTT
TRBJ2-5	-	-	TRBV5-1	CASSLGGPGETQYF	TGCGCCAGCAGCCTCGGGGGGCCGGGAGAGACCCAGTACTTC
TRBJ1-2	-	-	TRBV7-9	CASRPVGSLIYGYTF	TGTGCCAGCAGACCCGTGGGATCGTTAATCTATGGCTACACCTTC
TRBJ2-2	-	TRBD1	TRBV5-1	CASSMGQAETGELFF	TGCGCCAGCAGCATGGGACAGGCAGAAACCGGGGAGCTGTTTTTT
TRBJ2-5	-	-	TRBV7-2	CASSLASETQYF	TGTGCCAGCAGCTTGGCTTCCGAGACCCAGTACTTC
TRBJ1-5	-	TRBD1	TRBV10-3	CAIRGTGGQPQHF	TGTGCCATCAGGGGGACAGGGGGACAGCCCCAGCATTTT
TRBJ1-2	few	-	TRBV18	CASSPGGGHYGYTF	TGTGCCAGCTCACCAGGCGGGGGACACTATGGCTACACCTTC
TRBJ2-7	-	TRBD1	TRBV7-8	CASSLVGTVLSEQYF	TGTGCCAGCAGCTTAGTAGGGACAGTCCTTTCCGAGCAGTACTTC
TRBJ2-2	few	-	TRBV2	CASALVSEGELFF	TGTGCCAGTGCACTCGTCTCGGAGGGGGAGCTGTTTTTT
TRBJ2-7	-	-	TRBV7-9	CASSSWMGDEQYF	TGTGCCAGCAGCTCATGGATGGGGGACGAGCAGTACTTC
TRBJ2-1	-	TRBD2	TRBV7-9	CASSSIAGNEQFF	TGTGCCAGCAGCTCGATAGCGGGGAATGAGCAGTTCTTC
TRBJ1-5	-	TRBD1	TRBV15	CATSSGQGSDSNQPQHF	TGTGCCACCAGCAGCGGACAGGGTTCGGATAGCAATCAGCCCCAGCATTTT
TRBJ1-5	-	TRBD1	TRBV6-5	CASSPWTGGGQPQHF	TGTGCCAGCAGTCCGTGGACAGGGGGCGGTCAGCCCCAGCATTTT
TRBJ2-1	-	TRBD2	TRBV2	CASSFNPTSGVVNEQFF	TGTGCCAGCAGCTTCAACCCGACTAGCGGGGTGGTAAATGAGCAGTTCTTC
TRBJ1-2	-	TRBD1	TRBV30	CAWSVGTGGGYTF	TGTGCCTGGAGTGTAGGGACAGGGGGCGGCTACACCTTC
TRBJ1-2	-	-	TRBV18	CASSQARAWGYGYTF	TGTGCCAGCTCCCAGGCTAGGGCTTGGGGCTATGGCTACACCTTC
TRBJ2-3	once	TRBD2	TRBV5-1	CASSLAGAGGPDTQYF	TGCGCCAGCAGCTTGGCAGGAGCGGGGGGGCCCGATACGCAGTATTTT
TRBJ2-1	-	-	TRBV6-6	CASRRYNEQFF	TGTGCCAGCAGGCGATACAATGAGCAGTTCTTC
TRBJ2-7	once	TRBD1	TRBV6-5	CASRQGISYEQYF	TGTGCCAGCAGACAGGGGATCTCCTACGAGCAGTACTTC
TRBJ1-2	-	TRBD1	TRBV5-5	CASSPGQGQGYTF	TGTGCCAGCAGCCCCGGACAGGGTCAAGGCTACACCTTC
TRBJ2-1	-	-	TRBV29-1	CSVPKGIRGAYNEQFF	TGCAGCGTCCCTAAAGGAATACGGGGAGCGTACAATGAGCAGTTCTTC
TRBJ1-6	-	-	TRBV19	CASSVKAGWNSPLHF	TGTGCCAGTAGTGTCAAGGCCGGATGGAATTCACCCCTCCACTTT
TRBJ1-1	few	TRBD1	TRBV7-9	CASSLGQGLNTEAFF	TGTGCCAGCAGCTTAGGACAGGGATTGAACACTGAAGCTTTCTTT
TRBJ1-4	-	TRBD1	TRBV4-1	CASRSMTAAGGEKLFF	TGCGCCAGCAGATCCATGACAGCTGCAGGGGGGGAAAAACTGTTTTTT
TRBJ2-1	-	TRBD2	TRBV5-1	CASSLTSGGSYNEQFF	TGCGCCAGCAGCTTGACTAGCGGGGGCTCCTACAATGAGCAGTTCTTC
TRBJ2-7	-	-	TRBV5-6	CASSLRGPYEQYF	TGTGCCAGCAGCTTGCGGGGACCCTACGAGCAGTACTTC
TRBJ2-2	-	-	TRBV5-1	CASSSHSGELFF	TGCGCCAGCAGCTCCCACTCCGGGGAGCTGTTTTTT
TRBJ1-2	-	-	TRBV4-1	CASSQDAGGSWYGYTF	TGCGCCAGCAGCCAAGATGCGGGGGGTAGTTGGTATGGCTACACCTTC
TRBJ2-3	once	-	TRBV4-2	CASSQDRSQTDTQYF	TGTGCCAGCAGCCAAGATCGAAGCCAAACAGATACGCAGTATTTT
TRBJ2-3	-	-	TRBV29-1	CSVWDSASPDTQYF	TGCAGCGTATGGGATAGCGCTTCGCCAGATACGCAGTATTTT
TRBJ2-7	-	-	TRBV29-1	CSVVPLGRVYEQYF	TGCAGCGTTGTACCTCTTGGCAGGGTCTACGAGCAGTACTTC